This TCR beta chain was captured in a study of a mutant IDH1 vaccine in newly diagnosed glioma. Findings of the study overall: Pseudoprogression seemingly bore no relation to changes in top peripheral T cell clonotypes.

Some clones are missing from TCRdb's copy, which holds only in-frame ones; the method was immunoSEQ multiplex PCR. This table holds some 60,000 clones, about four fifths found once. Trimming removed 3 bases at V and 0 bases at J, with 12 bases between. This CDR3 spans 15 amino acids. Germline V CDR1 and CDR2: LGHNA, YSLEER. Regarding time point: week 35, safety follow-up. One vaccine dose held 300 ug of mutant IDH1 20-mer peptide and came with topical imiquimod. Donors harbored newly found WHO grade 3 or 4 IDH1-mutant, ATRX-lost astrocytomas. This clone was picked up one time. The antigen remains unidentified.

The clonotype comes from a man between 35 and 55 years old with glioma. This sequence joins TRBV4-3 and TRBJ2-7, with D tentatively TRBD2 (7 bases). The sequencing here drew on PBMCs, taken from a glioma patient whose treatment included an IDH1 peptide vaccine. CDR3 DNA sequence: TGCGCCAGCAGCCACTCTCGGGGGGCCTCCTACGAGCAGTACTTC. Translated: CASSHSRGASYEQYF.